This TCR beta chain stems from a study of T-cell reconstitution after alpha-beta-depleted transplantation in children. Molecular barcoding with unique molecular identifiers was used for the TCRbeta library. TCRdb analysed the PCR reads with MiXCR anew, one entry per CDR3 protein. The profile shows 500,000 to 750,000 distinct CDR3 sequences, 13% of them singletons. This clonotype was picked up a small number of times. Trimming pared 5 bases from V and 9 bases from J, leaving 16 bases between. The CDR3 loop spans 13 amino acids. CDR1 and CDR2 from the germline V gene are SGHTA and FQGNSA. V is TRBV7-2 and J is TRBJ2-5; possibly TRBD2 for D (5 bases). The clonotype originates from a male patient aged 10 to 17 who had a stem cell transplant for acute myeloid leukemia, so the T cells may come from the graft donor. The sequencing here drew on PBMCs, mostly from graft donor cells, taken 360 days after TCRalphabeta/CD19-depleted stem cell transplant. The CDR3 here is CASSGGLTQAQYF. DNA of the CDR3: TGTGCCAGCAGCGGTGGACTTACCCAGGCCCAGTACTTC.